This T cell receptor beta chain was sequenced in a study of breast tumors, draining lymph nodes, adjacent tissues. Study results and caveats: Compared with basal-like, luminal-like tumors shared significantly more repertoire with nontumor tissue. Findings are consistent with lymph node origin and intratumoral expansion of most tumor T cells.

V lost 0 bases and J 0 bases, leaving 4 bases between the germline ends. Germline CDR1 and CDR2: SGDLS and YYNGEE. The CDR3 spans 15 residues. This clonotype is labeled as medium-sized (0.01 to 0.1%). Antigen specificity is unknown. TCRdb independently ran MiXCR on the multiplex PCR reads; one entry per CDR3 protein. The table records thousands of distinct CDR3 sequences, around two fifths of them present only once. The sequence was obtained from a female donor with breast cancer. Some clones in this sample may be carry-over from other donors' samples. V and J are TRBV9 and TRBJ2-6; no reliable D call. Specimen: tumor-adjacent breast tissue. The CDR3 region is CASSVEASGANVLTF. CDR3 nucleotides: TGTGCCAGCAGCGTAGAGGCCTCTGGGGCCAACGTCCTGACTTTC.